The rows below give T cell receptor beta chains drawn from one sample of a study of blood T cell repertoires in COVID-19. The assay was immunoSEQ multiplex PCR, and TCRdb's table has in-frame clones only and misses some. The table shows a few hundred thousand clones, with 85% occurring only once. Sequenced material: peripheral blood. These receptors were obtained from a man in his fifties or sixties who had recovered from COVID-19. CDR3s include the opening cysteine and the closing phenylalanine or tryptophan. D genes are given only for firm matches. Clone size is not always given. Where it is, it says once, few, many or a class for expanded clones.

v_call: TRBV18; j_call: TRBJ1-2; clone_size: NA; d_call: NA; cdr3_aa: CASSPPLRTAYGYTF; cdr3_nt: TGTGCCAGCTCACCACCACTTCGGACAGCTTATGGCTACACCTTC
v_call: TRBV19; j_call: TRBJ2-1; clone_size: NA; d_call: TRBD2; cdr3_aa: CASSGANPTSGSVFF; cdr3_nt: TGTGCCAGTAGTGGAGCCAATCCAACTAGCGGGAGTGTGTTCTTC
v_call: TRBV5-4; j_call: TRBJ2-6; clone_size: NA; d_call: NA; cdr3_aa: CASSFGGVGSGANVLTF; cdr3_nt: TGTGCCAGCAGCTTCGGAGGGGTTGGCTCAGGGGCCAACGTCCTGACTTTC
v_call: TRBV30; j_call: TRBJ1-6; clone_size: NA; d_call: NA; cdr3_aa: CAWSVQSNSPLHF; cdr3_nt: TGTGCCTGGAGTGTACAATCGAATTCACCCCTCCACTTT
v_call: TRBV18; j_call: TRBJ2-3; clone_size: once; d_call: NA; cdr3_aa: CASSPAGSFADTQYF; cdr3_nt: TGTGCCAGCTCACCGGCCGGGTCTTTCGCAGATACGCAGTATTTT
v_call: TRBV2; j_call: TRBJ1-6; clone_size: NA; d_call: NA; cdr3_aa: CASRAAEGRTPLHF; cdr3_nt: TGTGCCAGCAGGGCCGCGGAAGGTAGAACACCCCTCCACTTT
v_call: TRBV19; j_call: TRBJ1-1; clone_size: few; d_call: NA; cdr3_aa: CASSPAGGMDTEAFF; cdr3_nt: TGTGCCAGTAGTCCAGCGGGTGGGATGGACACTGAAGCTTTCTTT
v_call: TRBV28; j_call: TRBJ1-1; clone_size: few; d_call: TRBD1; cdr3_aa: CASSPGQGSLRAFF; cdr3_nt: TGTGCCAGCAGTCCTGGACAGGGCTCCCTACGAGCTTTCTTT
v_call: TRBV7-2; j_call: TRBJ1-1; clone_size: NA; d_call: NA; cdr3_aa: CASLLGGRNTEAFF; cdr3_nt: TGTGCCAGCCTGCTTGGGGGGAGGAACACTGAAGCTTTCTTT
v_call: TRBV28; j_call: TRBJ2-7; clone_size: NA; d_call: TRBD2; cdr3_aa: CASSQTSGPRYEQYF; cdr3_nt: TGTGCCAGCAGCCAGACTAGCGGGCCACGCTACGAGCAGTACTTC
v_call: TRBV2; j_call: TRBJ1-1; clone_size: NA; d_call: NA; cdr3_aa: CASSEARTRTEAFF; cdr3_nt: TGTGCCAGCAGTGAGGCCCGAACCCGCACTGAAGCTTTCTTT
v_call: TRBV11-2; j_call: TRBJ2-3; clone_size: NA; d_call: NA; cdr3_aa: CASSLDSRTSTDTQYF; cdr3_nt: TGTGCCAGCAGCTTAGATAGCAGGACTAGCACAGATACGCAGTATTTT
v_call: TRBV28; j_call: TRBJ1-2; clone_size: NA; d_call: TRBD1; cdr3_aa: CASSLWTGEYGYTF; cdr3_nt: TGTGCCAGCAGTTTATGGACAGGGGAGTATGGCTACACCTTC
v_call: TRBV11-2; j_call: TRBJ2-7; clone_size: NA; d_call: NA; cdr3_aa: CASSLGGGRYYEQYF; cdr3_nt: TGTGCCAGCAGCTTAGGGGGCGGCCGCTACTACGAGCAGTACTTC
v_call: TRBV19; j_call: TRBJ2-7; clone_size: NA; d_call: TRBD1; cdr3_aa: CASSSRTGTYEQYF; cdr3_nt: TGTGCCAGTAGTTCGAGGACAGGGACCTACGAGCAGTACTTC
v_call: TRBV4-1; j_call: TRBJ1-4; clone_size: NA; d_call: NA; cdr3_aa: CASSQDLPIEKLFF; cdr3_nt: TGCGCCAGCAGCCAAGATCTACCTATTGAAAAACTGTTTTTT
v_call: TRBV19; j_call: TRBJ2-7; clone_size: NA; d_call: NA; cdr3_aa: CASSISTGNEQYF; cdr3_nt: TGTGCCAGTAGTATAAGCACGGGAAACGAGCAGTACTTC
v_call: TRBV11-3; j_call: TRBJ2-1; clone_size: NA; d_call: NA; cdr3_aa: CASSLDAGLQFF; cdr3_nt: TGTGCCAGCAGCTTAGACGCGGGCCTCCAGTTCTTC
v_call: TRBV27; j_call: TRBJ1-2; clone_size: NA; d_call: NA; cdr3_aa: CASHDRSGGYTF; cdr3_nt: TGTGCCAGCCATGACAGGTCGGGTGGCTACACCTTC
v_call: TRBV28; j_call: TRBJ2-7; clone_size: few; d_call: TRBD1; cdr3_aa: CASSVIVGTGNEQYF; cdr3_nt: TGTGCCAGCAGTGTCATTGTGGGGACAGGGAACGAGCAGTACTTC
v_call: TRBV25-1; j_call: TRBJ2-1; clone_size: NA; d_call: NA; cdr3_aa: CASSVGRNEQFF; cdr3_nt: TGTGCCAGCAGTGTCGGTCGCAATGAGCAGTTCTTC
v_call: TRBV30; j_call: TRBJ1-2; clone_size: NA; d_call: NA; cdr3_aa: CAWSVRGIYHYGYTF; cdr3_nt: TGTGCCTGGAGTGTACGGGGGATCTATCACTATGGCTACACCTTC
v_call: TRBV11-2; j_call: TRBJ2-5; clone_size: NA; d_call: TRBD1; cdr3_aa: CASSTTRTGGQETQYF; cdr3_nt: TGTGCCAGCAGCACCACCCGGACAGGGGGCCAAGAGACCCAGTACTTC
v_call: TRBV2; j_call: TRBJ1-5; clone_size: NA; d_call: NA; cdr3_aa: CASREATDNQPQHF; cdr3_nt: TGTGCCAGCAGGGAAGCGACAGATAATCAGCCCCAGCATTTT
v_call: TRBV2; j_call: TRBJ1-5; clone_size: NA; d_call: TRBD1; cdr3_aa: CASSRQGLDQPQHF; cdr3_nt: TGTGCCAGCAGTCGACAGGGGTTAGATCAGCCCCAGCATTTT
v_call: TRBV14; j_call: TRBJ2-5; clone_size: NA; d_call: TRBD2; cdr3_aa: CASSQGLAVETQYF; cdr3_nt: TGTGCCAGCAGCCAAGGACTAGCGGTGGAGACCCAGTACTTC
v_call: TRBV7-2; j_call: TRBJ2-7; clone_size: NA; d_call: TRBD2; cdr3_aa: CASSLGLASYEQYF; cdr3_nt: TGTGCCAGCAGCTTAGGACTAGCCTCCTACGAGCAGTACTTC
v_call: TRBV30; j_call: TRBJ2-3; clone_size: NA; d_call: TRBD2; cdr3_aa: CAWILAGGSDTQYF; cdr3_nt: TGTGCCTGGATTCTGGCGGGAGGGTCAGATACGCAGTATTTT
v_call: TRBV3-1/TRBV3-2; j_call: TRBJ2-3; clone_size: NA; d_call: NA; cdr3_aa: CASSQELAGPNIPDTQYF; cdr3_nt: TGTGCCAGCAGCCAAGAGTTGGCTGGCCCCAATATACCAGATACGCAGTATTTT
v_call: TRBV27; j_call: TRBJ1-1; clone_size: NA; d_call: TRBD1; cdr3_aa: CASSSGTGGKAFF; cdr3_nt: TGTGCCAGCAGTTCTGGGACAGGGGGGAAAGCTTTCTTT
v_call: TRBV28; j_call: TRBJ1-5; clone_size: NA; d_call: NA; cdr3_aa: CASSLPGGGNQPQHF; cdr3_nt: TGTGCCAGCAGTTTACCGGGGGGCGGCAATCAGCCCCAGCATTTT
v_call: TRBV6-4; j_call: TRBJ2-7; clone_size: NA; d_call: TRBD2; cdr3_aa: CASSATSGSSGEQYF; cdr3_nt: TGTGCCAGCAGTGCGACTAGCGGGAGCTCGGGCGAGCAGTACTTC